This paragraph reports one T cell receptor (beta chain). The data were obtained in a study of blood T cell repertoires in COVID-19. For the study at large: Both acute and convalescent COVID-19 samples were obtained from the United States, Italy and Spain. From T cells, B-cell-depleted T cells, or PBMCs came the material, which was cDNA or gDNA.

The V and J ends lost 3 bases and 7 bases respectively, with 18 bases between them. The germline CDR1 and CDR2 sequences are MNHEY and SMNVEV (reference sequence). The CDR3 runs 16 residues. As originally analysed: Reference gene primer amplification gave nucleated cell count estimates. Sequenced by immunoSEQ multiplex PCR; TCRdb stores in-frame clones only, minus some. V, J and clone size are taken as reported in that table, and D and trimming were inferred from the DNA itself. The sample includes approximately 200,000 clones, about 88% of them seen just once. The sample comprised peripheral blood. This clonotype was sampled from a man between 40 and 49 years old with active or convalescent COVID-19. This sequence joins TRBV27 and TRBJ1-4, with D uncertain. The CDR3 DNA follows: TGTGCCAGCAGTTTGCTAGGTCCCCCTGGGAGTGAAAAACTGTTTTTT. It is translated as CASSLLGPPGSEKLFF.